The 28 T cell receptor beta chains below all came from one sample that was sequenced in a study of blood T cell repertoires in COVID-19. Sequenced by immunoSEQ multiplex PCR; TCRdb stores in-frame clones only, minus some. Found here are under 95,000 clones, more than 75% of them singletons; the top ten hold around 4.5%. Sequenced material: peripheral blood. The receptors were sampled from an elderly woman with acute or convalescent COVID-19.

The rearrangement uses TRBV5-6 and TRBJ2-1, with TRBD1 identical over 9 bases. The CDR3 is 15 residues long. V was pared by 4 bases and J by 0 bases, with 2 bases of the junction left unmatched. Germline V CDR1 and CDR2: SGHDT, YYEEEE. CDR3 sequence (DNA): TGTGCCAGCAGCCACAGGGGGCTCTCCTACAATGAGCAGTTCTTC. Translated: CASSHRGLSYNEQFF.

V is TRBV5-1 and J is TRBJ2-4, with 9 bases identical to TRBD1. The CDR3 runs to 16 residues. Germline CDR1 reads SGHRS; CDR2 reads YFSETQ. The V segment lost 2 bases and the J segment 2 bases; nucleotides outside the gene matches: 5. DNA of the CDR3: TGCGCCAGCAGCTTCGCGACAGGGGGGACCAAAAACATTCAGTACTTC. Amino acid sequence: CASSFATGGTKNIQYF.

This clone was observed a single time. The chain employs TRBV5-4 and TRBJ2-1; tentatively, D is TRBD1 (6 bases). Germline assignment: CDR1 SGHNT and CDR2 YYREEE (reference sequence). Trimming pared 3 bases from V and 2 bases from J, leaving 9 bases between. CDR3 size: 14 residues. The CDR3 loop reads CASSSYRAYNEQFF. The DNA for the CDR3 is TGTGCCAGCAGCTCCTACAGGGCCTACAATGAGCAGTTCTTC.

The CDR3 DNA reads TGTGCCAGCAGCTTGGAGGGGACCGCAGGGGACATTCAGTACTTC. It translates to CASSLEGTAGDIQYF. The V call is TRBV5-6, the J call TRBJ2-4, with TRBD1 as a possible D gene (6 bases). The CDR3 extends over 15 amino acids. Trimming took 0 bases from V and 8 from J, leaving 15 bases between them. Per the germline V gene, CDR1 is SGHDT and CDR2 is YYEEEE.

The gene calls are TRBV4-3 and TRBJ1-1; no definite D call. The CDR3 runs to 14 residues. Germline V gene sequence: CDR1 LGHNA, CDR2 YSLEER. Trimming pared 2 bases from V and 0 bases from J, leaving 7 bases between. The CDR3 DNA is TGCGCCAGCAGCCAATCTAGGATGAACACTGAAGCTTTCTTT. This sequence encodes CASSQSRMNTEAFF.

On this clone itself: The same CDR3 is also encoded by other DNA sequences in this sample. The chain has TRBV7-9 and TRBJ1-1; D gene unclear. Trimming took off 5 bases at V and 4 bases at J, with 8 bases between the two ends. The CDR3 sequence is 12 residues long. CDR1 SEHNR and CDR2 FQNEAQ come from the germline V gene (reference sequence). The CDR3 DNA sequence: TGTGCCAGCAGCCTAAGTAGCACTGAAGCTTTCTTT. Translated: CASSLSSTEAFF.

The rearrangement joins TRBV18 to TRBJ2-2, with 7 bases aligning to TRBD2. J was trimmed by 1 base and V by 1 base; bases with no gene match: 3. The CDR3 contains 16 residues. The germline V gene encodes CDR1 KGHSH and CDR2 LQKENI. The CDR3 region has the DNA TGTGCCAGCTCACCACGGGCTAGCGGGAACACCGGGGAGCTGTTTTTT. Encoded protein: CASSPRASGNTGELFF.

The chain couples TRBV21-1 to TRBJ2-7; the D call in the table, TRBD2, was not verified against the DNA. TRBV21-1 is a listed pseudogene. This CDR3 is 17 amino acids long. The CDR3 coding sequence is TGTGCCAGCAGCAATACGGGATCAGCGGGAACGTTGTACGAGCAGTACTTC. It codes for CASSNTGSAGTLYEQYF.

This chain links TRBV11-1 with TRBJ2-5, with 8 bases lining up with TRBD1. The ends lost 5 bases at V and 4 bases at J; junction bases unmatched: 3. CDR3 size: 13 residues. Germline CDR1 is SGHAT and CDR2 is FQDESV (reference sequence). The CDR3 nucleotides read TGTGCCAGCAGCCAGGGGGCTGGAGAGACCCAGTACTTC. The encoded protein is CASSQGAGETQYF.

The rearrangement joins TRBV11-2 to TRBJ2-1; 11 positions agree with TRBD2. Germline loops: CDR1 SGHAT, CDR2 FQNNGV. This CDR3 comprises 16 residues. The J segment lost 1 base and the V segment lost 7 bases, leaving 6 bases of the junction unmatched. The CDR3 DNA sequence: TGTGCCAGCACCGGCCTAGCGGGAGGATCCTACAATGAGCAGTTCTTC. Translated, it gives CASTGLAGGSYNEQFF.

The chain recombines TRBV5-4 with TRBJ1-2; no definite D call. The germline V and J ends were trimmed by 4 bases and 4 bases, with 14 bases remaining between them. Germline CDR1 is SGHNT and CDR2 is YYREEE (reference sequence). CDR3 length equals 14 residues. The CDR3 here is CASSPRESVYGYTF. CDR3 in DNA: TGTGCCAGCAGCCCCCGGGAGTCGGTCTATGGCTACACCTTC.

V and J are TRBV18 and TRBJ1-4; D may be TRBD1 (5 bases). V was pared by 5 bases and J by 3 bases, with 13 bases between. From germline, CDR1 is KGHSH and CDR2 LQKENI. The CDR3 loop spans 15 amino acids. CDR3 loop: CASSAPGYPNEKLFF. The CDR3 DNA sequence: TGTGCCAGCTCAGCGCCAGGGTACCCTAATGAAAAACTGTTTTTT.

CDR3 in amino acids: CASSLLGQGENTGELFF. CDR3 DNA: TGTGCCAGCAGTTTACTCGGGCAGGGGGAAAACACCGGGGAGCTGTTTTTT. The chain is built from TRBV27 and TRBJ2-2; 7 nucleotides match TRBD1. The CDR3 sequence is 17 residues long. Germline V gene data show CDR1 as MNHEY and CDR2 as SMNVEV (reference sequence). The J segment lost 2 bases and the V segment lost 2 bases, leaving 8 bases of the junction unmatched.

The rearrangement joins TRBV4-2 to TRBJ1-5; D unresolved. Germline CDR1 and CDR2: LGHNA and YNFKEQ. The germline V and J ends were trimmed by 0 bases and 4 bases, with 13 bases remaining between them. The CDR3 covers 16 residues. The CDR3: CASSQDPRPGNQPQHF. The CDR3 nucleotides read TGTGCCAGCAGCCAAGATCCGAGGCCGGGGAATCAGCCCCAGCATTTT.

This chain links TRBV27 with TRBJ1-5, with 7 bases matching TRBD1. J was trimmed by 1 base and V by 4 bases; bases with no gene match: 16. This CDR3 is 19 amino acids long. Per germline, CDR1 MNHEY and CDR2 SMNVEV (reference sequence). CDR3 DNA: TGTGCCAGCAGTTCTAACAGGGGTTTTAGTCTCCTAAGCAATCAGCCCCAGCATTTT. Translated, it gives CASSSNRGFSLLSNQPQHF.

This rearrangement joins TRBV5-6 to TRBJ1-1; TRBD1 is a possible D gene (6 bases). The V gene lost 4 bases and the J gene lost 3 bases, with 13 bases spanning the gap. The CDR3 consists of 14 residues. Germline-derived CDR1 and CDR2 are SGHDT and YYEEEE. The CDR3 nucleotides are TGTGCCAGCAGCACGGGCTCAGGGGACACTGAAGCTTTCTTT. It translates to CASSTGSGDTEAFF. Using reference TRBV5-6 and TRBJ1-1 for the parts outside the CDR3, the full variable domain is DAGVTQSPTHLIKTRGQQVTLRCSPKSGHDTVSWYQQALGQGPQFIFQYYEEEERQRGNFPDRFSGHQFPNYSSELNVNALLLGDSALYLCASSTGSGDTEAFFGQGTRLTVV.

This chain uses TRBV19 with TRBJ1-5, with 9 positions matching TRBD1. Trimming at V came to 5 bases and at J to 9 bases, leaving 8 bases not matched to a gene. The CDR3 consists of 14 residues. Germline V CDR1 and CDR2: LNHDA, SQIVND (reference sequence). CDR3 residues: CASSVGQGDWPQHF. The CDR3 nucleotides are TGTGCCAGTAGTGTGGGACAGGGAGACTGGCCCCAGCATTTT. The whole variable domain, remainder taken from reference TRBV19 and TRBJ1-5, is DGGITQSPKYLFRKEGQNVTLSCEQNLNHDAMYWYRQDPGQGLRLIYYSQIVNDFQKGDIAEGYSVSREKKESFPLTVTSAQKNPTAFYLCASSVGQGDWPQHFGDGTRLSIL.

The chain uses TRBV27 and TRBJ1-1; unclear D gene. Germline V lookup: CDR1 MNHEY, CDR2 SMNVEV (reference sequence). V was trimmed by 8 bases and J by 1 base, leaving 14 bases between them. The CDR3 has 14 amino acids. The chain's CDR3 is CASHREAPNTEAFF. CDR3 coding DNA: TGTGCCAGCCACCGCGAGGCCCCGAACACTGAAGCTTTCTTT.

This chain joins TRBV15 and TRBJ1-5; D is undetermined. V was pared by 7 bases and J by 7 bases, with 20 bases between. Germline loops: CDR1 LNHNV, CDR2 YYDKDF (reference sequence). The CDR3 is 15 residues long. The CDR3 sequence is CATTKEAAKGQPQHF. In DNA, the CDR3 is TGTGCCACCACCAAGGAGGCCGCGAAAGGGCAGCCCCAGCATTTT.

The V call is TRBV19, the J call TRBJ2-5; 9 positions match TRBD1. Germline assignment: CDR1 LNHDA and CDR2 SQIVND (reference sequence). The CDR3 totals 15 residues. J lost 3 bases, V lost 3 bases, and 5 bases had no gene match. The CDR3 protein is CASSMRTGAKETQYF. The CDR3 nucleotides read TGTGCCAGTAGTATGAGGACAGGGGCAAAAGAGACCCAGTACTTC.

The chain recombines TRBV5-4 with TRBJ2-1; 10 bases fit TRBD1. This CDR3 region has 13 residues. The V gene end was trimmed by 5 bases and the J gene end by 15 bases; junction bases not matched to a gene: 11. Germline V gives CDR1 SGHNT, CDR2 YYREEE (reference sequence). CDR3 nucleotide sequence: TGTGCCAGCAGTCCGGACAGGGGGGCCTCCCTGTTCTTC. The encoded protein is CASSPDRGASLFF.

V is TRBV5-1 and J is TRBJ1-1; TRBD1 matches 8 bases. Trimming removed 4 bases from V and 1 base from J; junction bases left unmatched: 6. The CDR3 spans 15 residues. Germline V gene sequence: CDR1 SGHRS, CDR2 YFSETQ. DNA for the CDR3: TGCGCCAGCAGCAAGAGACAGGGGTGGAACACTGAAGCTTTCTTT. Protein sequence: CASSKRQGWNTEAFF.

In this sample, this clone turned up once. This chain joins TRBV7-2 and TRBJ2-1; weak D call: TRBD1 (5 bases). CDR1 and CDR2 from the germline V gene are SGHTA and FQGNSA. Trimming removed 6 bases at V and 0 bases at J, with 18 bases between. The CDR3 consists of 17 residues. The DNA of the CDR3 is TGTGCCAGCAGGAAATGGGGCGACCCAAGCTCCTACAATGAGCAGTTCTTC. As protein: CASRKWGDPSSYNEQFF.

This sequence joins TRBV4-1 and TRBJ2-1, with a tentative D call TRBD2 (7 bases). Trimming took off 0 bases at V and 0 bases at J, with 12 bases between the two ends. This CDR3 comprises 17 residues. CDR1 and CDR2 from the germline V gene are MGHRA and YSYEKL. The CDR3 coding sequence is TGCGCCAGCAGCCAAGAGGGAGGGGGAAGCTCCTACAATGAGCAGTTCTTC. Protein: CASSQEGGGSSYNEQFF.

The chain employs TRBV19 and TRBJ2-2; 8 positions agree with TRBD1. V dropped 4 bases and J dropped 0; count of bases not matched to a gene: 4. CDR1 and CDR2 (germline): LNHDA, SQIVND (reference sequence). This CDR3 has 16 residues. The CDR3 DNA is TGTGCCAGTAGTAGAGAGGGACAGGCGAACACCGGGGAGCTGTTTTTT. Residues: CASSREGQANTGELFF.

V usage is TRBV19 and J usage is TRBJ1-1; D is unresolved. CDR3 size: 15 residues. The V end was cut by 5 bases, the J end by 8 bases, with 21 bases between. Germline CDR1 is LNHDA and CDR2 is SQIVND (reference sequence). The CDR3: CASSLKFGTGSEAFF. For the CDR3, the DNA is TGTGCCAGTAGTCTCAAATTCGGAACCGGGTCAGAAGCTTTCTTT.

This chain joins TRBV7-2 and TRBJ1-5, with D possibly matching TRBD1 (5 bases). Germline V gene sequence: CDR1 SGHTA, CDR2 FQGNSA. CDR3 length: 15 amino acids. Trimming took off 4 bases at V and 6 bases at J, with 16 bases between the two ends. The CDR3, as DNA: TGTGCCAGCAGCTCAGGAATTACAGGTGGTCAGCCCCAGCATTTT. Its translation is CASSSGITGGQPQHF.

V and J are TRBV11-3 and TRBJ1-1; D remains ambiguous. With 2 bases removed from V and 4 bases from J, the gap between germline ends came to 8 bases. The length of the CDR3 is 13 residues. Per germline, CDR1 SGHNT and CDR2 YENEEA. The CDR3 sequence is CASSLQEGTEAFF. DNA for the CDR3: TGTGCCAGCAGCTTACAGGAGGGCACTGAAGCTTTCTTT.